This T cell receptor (beta chain) emerged from a study of cytomegalovirus exposure and HLA in healthy donors. CDR3 length: 16 residues. V lost 4 bases, J lost 6 bases, and 8 bases stayed unmatched. CDR1 and CDR2 from the germline V gene are SGHRS and YFSETQ. Primers included in the PCR were 60 Vbeta and 13 Jbeta primers. Sequencing was performed with immunoSEQ multiplex PCR; in TCRdb, only in-frame clones are kept and a portion is missing. Here the sample spans 35,000 to 45,000 clones, about 50% being singletons. In this sample, this clone turned up a few times. The origin of this receptor is a human donor in good health. The sample comprised PBMCs. V and J are TRBV5-1 and TRBJ2-2, with 11 bases that match TRBD2. CDR3 DNA sequence: TGCGCCAGCAGCCCACTAGCGGGAGCGGGCGCCGGGGAGCTGTTTTTT. Its protein is CASSPLAGAGAGELFF. The full variable domain, with the rest looked up from reference TRBV5-1 and TRBJ2-2, is KAGVTQTPRYLIKTRGQQVTLSCSPISGHRSVSWYQQTPGQGLQFLFEYFSETQRNKGNFPGRFSGRQFSNSRSEMNVSTLELGDSALYLCASSPLAGAGAGELFFGEGSRLTVL.